This T cell receptor beta chain was profiled in a study of PD-L1 blockade in urothelial cancer. Study results and caveats: Tumor-linked clones in blood grew more by 3 weeks in durable-benefit patients.

Produced via immunoSEQ multiplex PCR; TCRdb's table is partial and in-frame only. Here the sample spans about 56,000 clones, 85% being singletons. Time point noted: pretreatment peripheral blood. Each patient gave between 1 and 8 samples of peripheral blood mononuclear cells, which were collected pretreatment and during treatment. Germline V CDR1 and CDR2: MNHEY, SMNVEV (reference sequence). The CDR3 length is 14 residues. Trimming pared 0 bases from V and 5 bases from J, leaving 11 bases between. The count of this clone is one. Its antigen is undetermined. This TCR was recovered from a man aged 70 or older with urothelial cancer. The V gene is TRBV27, the J gene TRBJ2-7; D gene uncertain. The sequencing used PBMCs, collected around atezolizumab (anti-PD-L1) treatment. The CDR3 reads CASSLSVKAHEQYF. CDR3 sequence (DNA): TGTGCCAGCAGTTTATCGGTCAAAGCCCACGAGCAGTACTTC.